The clone carrying this T cell receptor beta chain was seen ten or more times. cDNA synthesis used a TRAV/TRBV-specific primer set for both chains. A constant-region primer paired with the V-primer adapter amplified TCRs over about 19 PCR cycles. One entry per CDR3 protein, called by TCRdb with MiXCR from the reads. The data contain tens of thousands of distinct CDR3 sequences, less than 30% of them singletons. These data are taken from a study of low-dose radiotherapy and immunotherapy resistance in tumors. Stated time point: after trial treatment. Treatment of the sample: LDRT plus nivolumab, ipilimumab, low-dose cyclophosphamide and aspirin (RACIN trial). The donors' treatment consisted of nivolumab, ipilimumab, aspirin, low-dose cyclophosphamide and low-dose radiotherapy. CDR1 is MDHEN, CDR2 SYDVKM, per germline. The CDR3 covers 15 residues. After removal of 6 bases from V and 1 base from J, the junction contained 6 bases not matched to a gene.

V usage is TRBV28 and J usage is TRBJ1-1, with 9 bases that match TRBD1. The clonotype was recovered from a male donor with prostate cancer. Sequences were derived from PBMCs, sampled after low-dose radiotherapy plus immunotherapy. This CDR3 reads CASRFPGQGNTEAFF. CDR3 coding DNA: TGTGCCAGCAGATTTCCGGGACAGGGGAACACTGAAGCTTTCTTT.